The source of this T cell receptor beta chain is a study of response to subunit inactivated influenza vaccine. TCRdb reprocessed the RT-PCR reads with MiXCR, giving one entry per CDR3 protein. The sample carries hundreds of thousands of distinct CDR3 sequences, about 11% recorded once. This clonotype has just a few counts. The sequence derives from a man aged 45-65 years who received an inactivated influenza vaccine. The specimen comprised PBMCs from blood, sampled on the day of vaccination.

CDR3 region: CASSFTTSTDTQYF. As DNA, the CDR3 is TGCGCCAGCAGCTTTACTACTAGCACAGATACGCAGTATTTT. V is TRBV5-1 and J is TRBJ2-3; D gene unclear. The CDR3 is 14 amino acids. Germline CDR1 reads SGHRS; CDR2 reads YFSETQ. V lost 2 bases and J lost 0, with 7 bases in between.